The TCR beta chain under discussion was sequenced for a study of early T cells in non-severe SARS-CoV-2 infection (dated by TCRdb to the early 2020s). Some background on the complete study: TCR sequencing used bulk RNA from unsorted whole blood, so alpha and beta chains could not be paired.

This clonotype was observed a handful of times. Its antigen is unknown. Base quality data are lacking; no much larger clone is found one base away. The CDR3 holds 13 amino acids from the cysteine to the phenylalanine. The retained sequence is limited to the CDR3, 39 bases, with the frame set at the first base. V lost 6 bases and J lost 7 bases; the stretch between them is 12 bases long. The paper as a whole reports these results and caveats: Matching against VDJdb was skewed toward anti-spike CD8 responses, likely underestimated virus-specific expansions, and missed private and CD4 specificities.

The study was a case-control design nested within a healthcare worker cohort in London, UK, with weekly nasopharyngeal swab PCR tests and blood sampling. Between 23 and 31 March 2020, the week of the UK lockdown, healthcare workers were enrolled and then followed up weekly for as long as 16 weeks. The method behind the library was 5' RACE. These reads were obtained on a NextSeq 500. In the TCR library protocol, unique molecular identifiers were attached to individual cDNA molecules to correct for PCR bias and sequencing error. Both TCR alpha and beta chains were sequenced, and tight co-correlation was observed between alpha and beta sequence abundances in each sample. The original methods were these. Decombinator V4 was used to annotate TCR sequences for V gene, J gene and CDR3. TCRs were defined as expanded if a significant change between any two time points was detected under a Poisson model with p below 0.0001. TCR abundances were normalised to the total number of TCRs sequenced per sample and expressed as counts per million. MAIT TCRs were defined by TRAV1-2 paired with TRAJ12, TRAJ20 or TRAJ33, and iNKT TCRs by TRAV10 paired with TRAJ18. VDJdb, accessed 1 November 2021, was searched for CMV, EBV and SARS-CoV-2 annotated TCRs, with TCRs annotated for multiple antigens excluded. TCRdb trimmed public reads at Q25 via fastp, called clones via MiXCR and kept in-frame beta chains. For every CDR3 protein sequence, its rows merge into one entry that carries the most common genes and DNA. The V and J calls follow TCRdb's processing rather than the paper's. The sample table records more than 15,000 distinct CDR3 sequences; approximately 4.8% of these occur just once. Over 5% of the sample belongs to the ten largest clones.

The V and J genes are TRBV12-3 or TRBV12-4 and TRBJ2-2, and possibly TRBD2, on 6 matching bases. The sequence came from an adult who was a healthcare worker with PCR-confirmed SARS-CoV-2 infection or an uninfected control (not recorded which). What was sequenced was whole blood. For the CDR3, the sequence is CASSPGEVGELFF. The nucleotide sequence reads TGTGCCAGCAGCCCCGGGGAGGTCGGGGAGCTGTTTTTT.